This T cell receptor (beta chain) was documented in a study of control samples from healthy donors and cancer patients. Produced via immunoSEQ multiplex PCR; TCRdb's table is partial and in-frame only. The profile covers 130,000 to 150,000 clones, with 90% to 95% appearing a single time and about 5.8% taken by the ten largest. The germline V gene encodes CDR1 SGHDN and CDR2 FVKESK. There are 17 residues in the CDR3. Trimming took 0 bases from V and 7 from J; bases not matched to a gene: 12. The chain links TRBV14 to TRBJ1-5; 7 bases match TRBD1. Input material: blood. This clonotype was sampled from a man younger than 35 in good health. The CDR3 nucleotides read TGTGCCAGCAGCCAAGATCAAGAAGGGGGCCGACGACAGCCCCAGCATTTT. Translating gives CASSQDQEGGRRQPQHF.